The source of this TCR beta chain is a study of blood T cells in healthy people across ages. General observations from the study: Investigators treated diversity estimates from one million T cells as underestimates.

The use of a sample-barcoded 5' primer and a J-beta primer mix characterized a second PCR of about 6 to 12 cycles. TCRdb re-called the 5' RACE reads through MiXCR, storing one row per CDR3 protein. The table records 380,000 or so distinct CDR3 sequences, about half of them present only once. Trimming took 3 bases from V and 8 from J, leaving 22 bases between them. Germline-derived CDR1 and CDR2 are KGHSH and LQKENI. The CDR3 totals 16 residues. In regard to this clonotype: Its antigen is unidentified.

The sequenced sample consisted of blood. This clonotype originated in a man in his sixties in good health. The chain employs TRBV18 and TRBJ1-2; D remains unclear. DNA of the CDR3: TGTGCCAGCTCACCGGAATTAGAAGCAACCTTAGGGGGCTACACCTTC. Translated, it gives CASSPELEATLGGYTF.